This T cell receptor (beta chain) was sequenced for a study of regulatory T cells in long-lasting Graves disease. This clonotype has just one count. Specified time point: persistent/refractory GD, antithyroid drugs over 5 years with positive TRAb. After RNA was extracted from PBMCs, the TCR library was made from it. Per germline, CDR1 MDHEN and CDR2 SYDVKM. The CDR3 totals 13 residues. V shed 7 bases and J shed 4 bases, with 13 bases lying between them. Researchers made TCR beta libraries by using iRepertoire HTBI primers and running Arm-PCR on CDR3 regions. MiXCR, applied by TCRdb to the multiplex PCR reads, yields one record per CDR3 protein. The sample includes about 310,000 distinct CDR3 sequences, roughly 21% of them seen just once.

The rearrangement joins TRBV28 to TRBJ1-2, with D perhaps TRBD1 (5 bases). This material consisted of peripheral blood mononuclear cells (PBMCs), taken when the disease was refractory, from a patient treated with antithyroid drugs. The receptor's source is a female donor with Graves disease. The CDR3 reads CASIDDSFYGYTF. In DNA form, the CDR3 reads TGTGCCAGCATAGACGACAGCTTCTATGGCTACACCTTC.